One T cell receptor (beta chain) is described in this entry. Its antigen is currently not known. Per-base qualities were not stored, and no clone one base away is much larger. The sample originates from a study of blood T cell repertoires in COVID-19 (dated by TCRdb to 2019 to 2021). About the study as a whole: Collaborator samples came from the United States, Italy and Spain and covered acute and convalescent phases of COVID-19. Sample metadata almost always included a de-identified subject ID, COVID-19 status, age in years and sex. Deeply sampled blood TCRbeta repertoires from subjects exposed to, actively infected with, or recovered from COVID-19 were included in the dataset. Where HLA class I and class II types were available, the types were taken from metadata supplied by the sample provider, not from assay-based typing. The repertoires were made available in a free public database intended to serve as a resource for research on the immune response to SARS-CoV-2. The prospective study material was composed of cDNA or gDNA derived from T cells, B-cell-depleted T cells, or PBMCs. Samples came from the ongoing ImmuneRACE study (first 160 participants) plus 1,254 subjects from 6 global collaborators. The full study reports these points: The quantity of clinical and demographic metadata differed by source and by participant and was supplied without curation.

Cut back by 2 bases and 8 bases, the V and J ends lie 15 bases apart. From its cysteine to its phenylalanine, the CDR3 spans 14 amino acids. CDR3 DNA only is kept here, 42 bases in frame from base 1. The CDR1 and CDR2 encoded by the germline V gene are SNHLY and FYNNEI. TCRbeta CDR3 regions were amplified from genomic DNA by means of the immunoSEQ Assay, a bias-controlled multiplex PCR. The source study handled its data this way. The number of nucleated cells in each sample was estimated by amplification of reference gene primers within the assay. To quantify the absolute abundance of each unique TCRbeta CDR3 rearrangement, sequence reads were collapsed and filtered. For each sample, productive Simpson clonality was calculated by taking the square root of Simpson's diversity index across productive rearrangements. TCRdb mirrors the immuneACCESS table, restricted to in-frame sequences. Some clones are absent from its copies; in checked studies, under half trace to an unresolved V gene, and the reason for the others is unknown. The V and J calls and clone size were taken over from that table, and D and trimming were inferred from the DNA. The sample has approximately 470,000 clones on record, around 90% of them singletons. The ten biggest clones cover about 0.75% of the sample.

Participants in the prospective study were aged roughly 18 to 90 years, lived in 20 to 25 United States geographic areas, and enrolled through a virtual design. In the prospective study, participants were assigned to cohorts based on the clinical history participants reported in a screening survey and a study questionnaire. Recovered participants in ImmuneRACE Cohort 3 were defined as having two consecutive negative NP/OP PCR tests, clearance from a healthcare professional, or resolution of symptoms. In the prospective study, mobile phlebotomists collected whole blood, serum and a nasopharyngeal or oropharyngeal swab from each participant. Additional blood draws and questionnaires over an approximately 2-month period could optionally be provided by prospective study participants. Prospective study blood samples were shipped either frozen or at room temperature before DNA extraction.

The sequence links TRBV2 to TRBJ1-2; a tentative D match to TRBD1 spans 6 bases. Material: PBMCs or T cells enriched from blood (not recorded which). This receptor was obtained from a young woman who had recovered from COVID-19. The CDR3 sequence is CASSELDKGVGYTF. The base sequence is TGTGCCAGCAGTGAATTGGACAAGGGGGTCGGCTACACCTTC.